This T cell receptor (beta chain) was sequenced during a study of cytomegalovirus exposure and HLA in healthy donors. Comment on this clone: Its antigen is as yet unknown.

This CDR3 region has 13 residues. Germline lookup yields CDR1 ENHRY and CDR2 SYGVKD. The V gene lost 4 bases and the J gene lost 5 bases, with 11 bases spanning the gap. Both 60 Vbeta primers and 13 Jbeta primers went into the PCR. Libraries were prepared by immunoSEQ multiplex PCR; TCRdb keeps only in-frame clonotypes and omits some of them. The table shows 150,000 to 200,000 clones, with about four fifths occurring only once. Broader study findings: An assumption of roughly uniform sequencing depth across donors underlay the presence/absence analyses.

The rearrangement joins TRBV10-3 to TRBJ1-1; TRBD1 might be the D (6 bases). This TCR came from a woman between 18 and 30 years old in good health and CMV-seropositive. Sequenced sample: PBMCs. CDR3 region: CAISGGLRTEAFF. In DNA form, the CDR3 reads TGTGCCATCAGTGGGGGGCTGAGGACTGAAGCTTTCTTT.